This T cell receptor beta chain is drawn from a study of CD8 T cells in Susac syndrome. On the study more broadly: At the time their blood was drawn, patients with Susac syndrome were either therapy-naive, on corticosteroids (with some of them also receiving intravenous immunoglobulin), or on intravenous immunoglobulin alone.

Study-wide findings and caveats: Peak Susac CD8+ clonal expansion was seen in TEMRA cells and active patients. There were approximately 15 Susac-specific public clones in total CD8+ repertoires and a few in CD8+ TEMRA repertoires.

With random hexamers, about 0.5 to 1 ug RNA was reverse transcribed. One entry per CDR3 protein results from TCRdb running MiXCR on the immunoSEQ multiplex PCR reads. The sample has fewer than 140,000 distinct CDR3 sequences; 94% are singletons. A word on this clonotype: Its antigen is not identified.

Germline assignment: CDR1 DFQATT and CDR2 SNEGSKA (reference sequence). CDR3 length: 15 amino acids. Trimming took 0 bases from V and 5 from J, leaving 16 bases between them. Sample: CD8+ T cells from PBMCs. The chain carries TRBV20-1 and TRBJ1-2, with D uncertain. The clonotype comes from a human donor with Susac syndrome. CDR3 in amino acids: CSARDAPAAGYGYTF. The CDR3 bases are TGCAGTGCTAGAGACGCGCCGGCGGCCGGGTATGGCTACACCTTC.